The clone carrying this TCR beta chain was seen a handful of times. CDR3 size: 15 residues. V was shortened by 1 base and J by 0 bases, with 7 bases between the two germline ends. In germline, CDR1 is SGDLS, CDR2 YYNGEE. The data originate from a study of blood T cell repertoires in COVID-19. Study background: The analysed material was cDNA or gDNA that came from T cells, B-cell-depleted T cells, or PBMCs.

The method was immunoSEQ multiplex PCR; TCRdb's version includes in-frame clones alone and lacks a portion of them. The table records about 260,000 clones, around 88% of them present only once. The chain combines TRBV9 with TRBJ1-4; D is uncertain. This clonotype was obtained from a woman aged 40 to 50 with acute COVID-19. Sequenced sample: PBMCs or T cells enriched from blood (not recorded which). CDR3: CASSVSGTTNEKLFF. CDR3 bases: TGTGCCAGCAGCGTATCAGGAACAACTAATGAAAAACTGTTTTTT.